This passage covers 10 T cell receptor beta chains from one sample sequenced in a study of blood T cell repertoires in COVID-19. The protocol was immunoSEQ multiplex PCR, while the TCRdb copy is restricted to in-frame clones and leaves out a portion. This table has 200,000 to 250,000 clones, about 94% appearing once. Sequenced sample: peripheral blood. The source is a man aged 55-75 years with COVID-19, enrolled during active disease.

In DNA, the CDR3 is TGCGCCAGCAGCTGGACCTCGGGACAAACCTACGAGCAGTACTTC. Translating it yields CASSWTSGQTYEQYF. The chain combines TRBV5-1 with TRBJ2-7; D may be TRBD1 (6 bases). V was clipped by 3 bases and J by 2 bases, with 15 bases between them. CDR3 length: 15 amino acids. CDR1 is SGHRS, CDR2 YFSETQ, per germline. The whole variable domain, filled in from reference TRBV5-1 and TRBJ2-7, reads KAGVTQTPRYLIKTRGQQVTLSCSPISGHRSVSWYQQTPGQGLQFLFEYFSETQRNKGNFPGRFSGRQFSNSRSEMNVSTLELGDSALYLCASSWTSGQTYEQYFGPGTRLTVT.

V usage is TRBV14 and J usage is TRBJ2-7; 9 bases are a match to TRBD1. The CDR3 covers 14 residues. Germline assignment: CDR1 SGHDN and CDR2 FVKESK. Trimming cost V 1 base and J 6 bases; bases outside gene matches: 4. CDR3 sequence reads: CASSQGTGAGEQYF. The DNA of the CDR3 is TGTGCCAGCAGCCAAGGGACAGGGGCAGGCGAGCAGTACTTC.

This rearrangement joins TRBV24-1 to TRBJ2-1, with a tentative D call TRBD2 (5 bases). The V end lost 1 base, the J end lost 0 bases, and 9 bases lay between the germline ends. The CDR3 covers 16 residues. Looked up from germline, CDR1 is KGHDR and CDR2 is SFDVKD. CDR3 protein: CATSDFGRVSYNEQFF. DNA for the CDR3: TGTGCCACCAGTGATTTTGGGCGGGTCTCCTACAATGAGCAGTTCTTC.

V is TRBV4-3 and J is TRBJ2-1; D might be TRBD2 (6 bases). The CDR3 extends over 15 amino acids. Germline loops: CDR1 LGHNA, CDR2 YSLEER. Trimming took 2 bases from V and 5 from J, leaving 13 bases between them. CDR3 loop: CASSQPGSAHNEQFF. The CDR3 nucleotides are TGCGCCAGCAGCCAACCCGGGAGTGCGCACAATGAGCAGTTCTTC.

The chain has TRBV19 and TRBJ1-2, with 7 bases matching TRBD1. The CDR3 spans 13 residues. V lost 7 bases and J lost 7; bases outside the gene matches: 9. Germline V CDR1 and CDR2: LNHDA, SQIVND (reference sequence). CDR3 loop: CASTGDSRGGYTF. In DNA, the CDR3 is TGTGCCAGTACCGGGGACAGTAGGGGTGGCTACACCTTC.

V gene TRBV3-1 (or the pseudogene TRBV3-2) combines with J gene TRBJ2-1; 10 nucleotides agree with TRBD1. The V and J ends lost 4 bases and 4 bases, in that order; junction bases with no gene match: 7. Germline V CDR1 and CDR2: LGHDT, YNNKEL (reference sequence). CDR3 length: 16 amino acids. The CDR3 DNA reads TGTGCCAGCAGCCGGGAACCGGGACAGGGGTACAATGAGCAGTTCTTC. Translation: CASSREPGQGYNEQFF.

CDR3 coding DNA: TGTGCCAGTAGTAAAGAGGGCAGGGGGCATTCGAACTATGGCTACACCTTC. Translated, it gives CASSKEGRGHSNYGYTF. V usage is TRBV19 and J usage is TRBJ1-2, with 8 positions matching TRBD1. The germline CDR1 and CDR2 sequences are LNHDA and SQIVND (reference sequence). The CDR3 extends over 17 amino acids. V lost 4 bases and J lost 2; bases outside the gene matches: 12.

V gene TRBV30 combines with J gene TRBJ1-2, with TRBD1 identical over 10 bases. CDR1 is GTSNPN, CDR2 SVGIG, per germline (reference sequence). V shed 1 base and J 2 bases; nucleotides not matched to a gene: 7. This CDR3 region has 16 residues. Written as DNA, the CDR3 is TGTGCCTGGAGTGCAATCTGGGACAGGGGAAACTATGGCTACACCTTC. Protein: CAWSAIWDRGNYGYTF.

The chain uses TRBV28 and TRBJ1-5, with TRBD1 identical over 9 bases. V gave up 7 bases and J gave up 6 bases; unmatched junction bases: 10. This CDR3 is built from 15 residues. CDR1 MDHEN and CDR2 SYDVKM come from the germline V gene. The CDR3 loop reads CASISGTGNGQPQHF. DNA for the CDR3: TGTGCCAGCATTTCCGGGACAGGGAACGGTCAGCCCCAGCATTTT.

V and J are TRBV18 and TRBJ2-7; tentatively, D is TRBD2 (5 bases). Trimming removed 4 bases from V and 2 bases from J, with 9 bases in between. This CDR3 has 13 residues. The germline CDR1 and CDR2 sequences are KGHSH and LQKENI. CDR3 in DNA: TGTGCCAGCTCACTTTCCGGGGCCTACGAGCAGTACTTC. This translates into CASSLSGAYEQYF.